The entry that follows covers one T cell receptor beta chain sequence. The method was immunoSEQ multiplex PCR; TCRdb's version includes in-frame clones alone and lacks a portion of them. This sample yields about 98,000 clones, of which roughly 86% are seen a single time; approximately 10% belongs to the top ten. Germline-derived CDR1 and CDR2 are LGHDT and YNNKEL (reference sequence). The CDR3 loop spans 17 amino acids. Trimming removed 6 bases from V and 1 base from J; junction bases left unmatched: 12. These data originate in a study of blood T cell repertoires in COVID-19. Study as a whole: Acute and convalescent COVID-19 samples came from the United States, Italy and Spain.

Sample: peripheral blood. This clonotype originated in a man in his fifties or sixties with acute or convalescent COVID-19. V and J are TRBV3-1 (or the pseudogene TRBV3-2) and TRBJ2-1; 7 bases line up with TRBD2. CDR3 in amino acids: CASSDFGGGKSYNEQFF. The CDR3 DNA follows: TGTGCCAGCAGTGACTTTGGGGGAGGGAAGTCCTACAATGAGCAGTTCTTC.